Below, 20 T cell receptor beta chains from the same sample are listed, as sequenced in a study of blood T cell repertoires in COVID-19. The assay was immunoSEQ multiplex PCR, and TCRdb's table has in-frame clones only and misses some. The sample carries about 200,000 clones, 86% recorded once. The sample taken for sequencing was PBMCs or T cells enriched from blood (not recorded which). The receptors were sampled from a man aged 35 to 55 with acute COVID-19.

This clone occurred a few times. The chain carries TRBV9 and TRBJ2-7, with D possibly matching TRBD2 (5 bases). Germline-derived CDR1 and CDR2 are SGDLS and YYNGEE. CDR3 length equals 14 residues. V lost 5 bases, J lost 1 base, and 13 bases lay in between. Here the CDR3 reads CASSYGLRSYEQYF. The CDR3 DNA is TGTGCCAGCAGTTACGGACTGAGGTCCTACGAGCAGTACTTC.

The chain carries TRBV5-1 and TRBJ2-6; D is possibly TRBD1 (5 bases). V was clipped by 2 bases and J by 0 bases, with 9 bases between them. Germline V gene data show CDR1 as SGHRS and CDR2 as YFSETQ. This CDR3 has 16 amino acids. The CDR3 DNA is TGCGCCAGCAGCTTAGGGGTCTACTCTGGGGCCAACGTCCTGACTTTC. Protein sequence: CASSLGVYSGANVLTF.

This rearrangement joins TRBV30 to TRBJ2-3; 8 bases map to TRBD2. Trimming removed 7 bases from V and 3 bases from J; junction bases left unmatched: 6. The CDR3 has 13 residues. Germline assignment: CDR1 GTSNPN and CDR2 SVGIG (reference sequence). The CDR3 DNA reads TGTGCCTATTCGACTAGCGTAACAGATACGCAGTATTTT. Amino acid sequence: CAYSTSVTDTQYF.

This chain's CDR3 is CASSSFPYTGELFF. CDR3 nucleotide sequence: TGTGCCAGCAGTTCGTTCCCTTACACCGGGGAGCTGTTTTTT. V gene TRBV27 combines with J gene TRBJ2-2; D uncertain. Trimming took 4 bases from V and 3 from J, leaving 9 bases between them. This CDR3 has 14 amino acids. Germline CDR1 and CDR2: MNHEY and SMNVEV (reference sequence).

This chain joins TRBV7-3 and TRBJ2-6, with 12 bases aligning to TRBD1. The CDR3 is 20 residues long. J gave up 2 bases and V 2 bases, and 10 bases lay outside the gene matches. Germline V CDR1 and CDR2: SGHTA, FQGTGA. CDR3 DNA: TGTGCCAGCAGCTTACGAGCCCGGGACAGGGGGCTAACTGGGGCCAACGTCCTGACTTTC. It translates to CASSLRARDRGLTGANVLTF.

The genes are TRBV2 and TRBJ1-2; 9 positions agree with TRBD1. The CDR3 spans 13 residues. The V segment lost 3 bases and the J segment 8 bases; nucleotides outside the gene matches: 4. Per germline, CDR1 SNHLY and CDR2 FYNNEI. The CDR3, as DNA: TGTGCCAGCAGTGAGAGGACAGGGGAGGGCTACACCTTC. This encodes CASSERTGEGYTF.

V and J are TRBV24-1 and TRBJ1-5, with D perhaps matching TRBD1 (5 bases). CDR1 is KGHDR and CDR2 is SFDVKD in the germline V gene. The CDR3 has 15 amino acids. The V end lost 3 bases, the J end lost 6 bases, and 14 bases lay between the germline ends. The CDR3 loop reads CATSDHRTQAQPQHF. As DNA, the CDR3 is TGTGCCACCAGTGATCACAGGACCCAAGCTCAGCCCCAGCATTTT.

The rearrangement joins TRBV5-1 to TRBJ2-7, with 8 bases fitting TRBD2. The ends lost 4 bases at V and 0 bases at J; junction bases unmatched: 9. CDR3 length: 16 residues. Germline values: CDR1 SGHRS, CDR2 YFSETQ. CDR3 nucleotide sequence: TGCGCCAGCAGCACTGAGGGTGGGACTAGCTCCTACGAGCAGTACTTC. The encoded protein is CASSTEGGTSSYEQYF.

V gene TRBV11-3 combines with J gene TRBJ2-2, with 7 bases fitting TRBD1. The J segment lost 5 bases and the V segment lost 5 bases, leaving 5 bases of the junction unmatched. CDR1 SGHNT and CDR2 YENEEA come from the germline V gene. CDR3 length: 14 residues. The CDR3 here is CASSTRQGTGELFF. CDR3 DNA: TGTGCCAGCAGCACACGACAGGGTACCGGGGAGCTGTTTTTT.

The chain links TRBV3-1 (or the pseudogene TRBV3-2) to TRBJ1-2; D is possibly TRBD1 (5 bases). Trimming pared 8 bases from V and 4 bases from J, leaving 17 bases between. Germline loops: CDR1 LGHDT, CDR2 YNNKEL (reference sequence). This CDR3 has 14 amino acids. The CDR3 DNA is TGTGCCAGCGGCACGCTACAGGCCCCCTATGGCTACACCTTC. Encoded protein: CASGTLQAPYGYTF.

V is TRBV19 and J is TRBJ2-7, with 9 bases that match TRBD2. The CDR3 spans 16 residues. The V gene's germline CDR1 is LNHDA and CDR2 SQIVND (reference sequence). Trimming removed 4 bases from V and 2 bases from J; junction bases left unmatched: 9. The CDR3 sequence: CASSTSLAGLAYEQYF. The CDR3 nucleotides read TGTGCCAGTAGTACGTCCCTAGCGGGGCTAGCCTACGAGCAGTACTTC.

The rearrangement uses TRBV19 and TRBJ2-3; 7 bases fit TRBD2. The ends lost 1 base at V and 4 bases at J; junction bases unmatched: 2. Germline CDR1 LNHDA, CDR2 SQIVND (reference sequence). This CDR3 has 14 amino acids. Here the CDR3 reads CASSIASGPDTQYF. The CDR3 DNA reads TGTGCCAGTAGTATAGCTAGCGGCCCAGATACGCAGTATTTT. Using reference TRBV19 and TRBJ2-3 for the parts outside the CDR3, the full variable domain is DGGITQSPKYLFRKEGQNVTLSCEQNLNHDAMYWYRQDPGQGLRLIYYSQIVNDFQKGDIAEGYSVSREKKESFPLTVTSAQKNPTAFYLCASSIASGPDTQYFGPGTRLTVL.

The J gene is TRBJ2-1, the V gene TRBV7-9, with TRBD2 matching over 7 bases. Per germline, CDR1 SEHNR and CDR2 FQNEAQ (reference sequence). The ends lost 5 bases at V and 6 bases at J; junction bases unmatched: 10. This CDR3 comprises 15 residues. The CDR3 loop reads CASSPAPGGRNEQFF. The CDR3 DNA follows: TGTGCCAGCAGCCCCGCCCCGGGAGGTCGCAATGAGCAGTTCTTC. Using reference TRBV7-9 and TRBJ2-1 for the parts outside the CDR3, the full variable domain is DTGVSQNPRHKITKRGQNVTFRCDPISEHNRLYWYRQTLGQGPEFLTYFQNEAQLEKSRLLSDRFSAERPKGSFSTLEIQRTEQGDSAMYLCASSPAPGGRNEQFFGPGTRLTVL.

The rearrangement links TRBV14 to TRBJ2-5, with 9 bases fitting TRBD1. The V gene end was trimmed by 6 bases and the J gene end by 6 bases; junction bases not matched to a gene: 8. The CDR3 is made up of 14 amino acids. Germline V gene sequence: CDR1 SGHDN, CDR2 FVKESK. The CDR3: CASSPDRGVKTQYF. In DNA, the CDR3 is TGTGCCAGCAGTCCAGACAGGGGGGTTAAGACCCAGTACTTC. Combining the CDR3 with reference TRBV14 and TRBJ2-5 gives the whole variable domain EAGVTQFPSHSVIEKGQTVTLRCDPISGHDNLYWYRRVMGKEIKFLLHFVKESKQDESGMPNNRFLAERTGGTYSTLKVQPAELEDSGVYFCASSPDRGVKTQYFGPGTRLLVL.

The chain is built from TRBV7-9 and TRBJ2-7, with 10 positions matching TRBD1. Trimming at V came to 7 bases and at J to 6 bases, leaving 6 bases not matched to a gene. Germline lookup yields CDR1 SEHNR and CDR2 FQNEAQ (reference sequence). The CDR3 has 13 residues. CDR3 in amino acids: CASTDRGLGEQYF. The CDR3 DNA reads as TGTGCCAGCACCGACAGGGGGCTGGGCGAGCAGTACTTC. The full variable domain, completed using reference TRBV7-9 and TRBJ2-7, is DTGVSQNPRHKITKRGQNVTFRCDPISEHNRLYWYRQTLGQGPEFLTYFQNEAQLEKSRLLSDRFSAERPKGSFSTLEIQRTEQGDSAMYLCASTDRGLGEQYFGPGTRLTVT.

The chain links TRBV7-2 to TRBJ1-2; 9 bases are shared with TRBD1. The CDR3 is 13 residues long. The V and J ends lost 5 bases and 7 bases, in that order; junction bases with no gene match: 5. Germline CDR1 SGHTA, CDR2 FQGNSA. The CDR3 coding sequence is TGTGCCAGCAGCCAATACAGGGGGCCTGGCTACACCTTC. This translates into CASSQYRGPGYTF.

The chain employs TRBV6-1 and TRBJ2-1, with 15 bases that match TRBD2. Germline CDR1 is MNHNS and CDR2 is SASEGT. Trimming cost V 3 bases and J 1 base; bases outside gene matches: 7. The CDR3 is 19 residues long. The CDR3 sequence is CASSDARTSGRASYNEQFF. In nucleotides, the CDR3 is TGTGCCAGCAGTGACGCAAGGACTAGCGGGAGGGCTTCCTACAATGAGCAGTTCTTC.

The rearrangement joins TRBV27 to TRBJ2-3; a possible D gene is TRBD1 (6 bases). CDR3 length: 16 residues. V was cut by 2 bases and J by 6 bases, with 18 bases left in between. Germline V lookup: CDR1 MNHEY, CDR2 SMNVEV (reference sequence). CDR3 DNA: TGTGCCAGCAGTTTAGAGGTCCTAGGGGGAATGGATACGCAGTATTTT. This gives the protein CASSLEVLGGMDTQYF.

The chain combines TRBV2 with TRBJ2-7; 9 nucleotides align to TRBD1. CDR3 size: 15 residues. Unmatched junction bases numbered 8, after V lost 6 bases and J lost 2 bases. Germline V gives CDR1 SNHLY, CDR2 FYNNEI. CDR3 region: CASREGQGPTYEQYF. Written as DNA, the CDR3 is TGTGCCAGCAGGGAGGGACAGGGCCCCACCTACGAGCAGTACTTC.

This clone appeared once. The gene calls are TRBV9 and TRBJ2-5; 10 nucleotides agree with TRBD2. The length of the CDR3 is 16 residues. Trimming removed 0 bases from V and 4 bases from J; junction bases left unmatched: 6. Looked up from germline, CDR1 is SGDLS and CDR2 is YYNGEE. Here the CDR3 DNA reads TGTGCCAGCAGCGTAGCGGGACTAGCGTCTTTAGAGACCCAGTACTTC. Encoded protein: CASSVAGLASLETQYF.